This TCR beta chain was sequenced for a study of shared clonotypes between healthy human individuals. Germline lookup yields CDR1 MGHDK and CDR2 SYGVNS. Trimming stripped 5 bases from V and 7 bases from J, with 11 bases between. CDR3 size: 12 residues. This clone was seen a few times. The assay was immunoSEQ multiplex PCR, and TCRdb's table has in-frame clones only and misses some. In the table there are some 2,500,000 clones, around 90% of which are singletons. Source material: naive CD4+ T cells from PBMCs. Noted subset: CD45RA+ positively selected. The receptor was derived from a man in his late teens or twenties in good health. Some clones in this sample may be carry-over from other donors' samples. This chain uses TRBV25-1 with TRBJ1-1; TRBD1 might be the D (5 bases). DNA for the CDR3: TGTGCCAGCAGTATAGGGAGGGGTGAAGCTTTCTTT. Its translation is CASSIGRGEAFF.